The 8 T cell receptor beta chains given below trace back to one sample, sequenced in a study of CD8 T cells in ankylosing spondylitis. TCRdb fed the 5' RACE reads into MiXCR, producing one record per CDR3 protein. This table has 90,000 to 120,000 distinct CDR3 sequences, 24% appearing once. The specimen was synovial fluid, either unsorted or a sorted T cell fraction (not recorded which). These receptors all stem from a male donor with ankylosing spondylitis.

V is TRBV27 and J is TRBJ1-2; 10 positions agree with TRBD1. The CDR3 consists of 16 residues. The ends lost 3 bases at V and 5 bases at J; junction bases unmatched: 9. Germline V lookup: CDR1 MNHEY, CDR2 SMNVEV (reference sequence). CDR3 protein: CASSFDRGPAGYGYTF. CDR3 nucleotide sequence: TGTGCCAGCAGTTTCGACAGGGGGCCCGCCGGATATGGCTACACCTTC.

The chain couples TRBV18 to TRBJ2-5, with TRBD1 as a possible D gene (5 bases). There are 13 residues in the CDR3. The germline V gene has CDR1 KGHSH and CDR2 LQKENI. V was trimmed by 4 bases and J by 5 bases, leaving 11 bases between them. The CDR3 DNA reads TGTGCCAGCTCACTCCAGGGTCATGAGACCCAGTACTTC. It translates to CASSLQGHETQYF.

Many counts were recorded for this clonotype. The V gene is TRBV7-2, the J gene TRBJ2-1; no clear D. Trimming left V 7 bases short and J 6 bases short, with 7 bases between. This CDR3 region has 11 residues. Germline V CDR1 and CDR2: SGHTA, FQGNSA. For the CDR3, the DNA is TGTGCCAGCACCCTTAGCAATGAGCAGTTCTTC. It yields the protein CASTLSNEQFF.

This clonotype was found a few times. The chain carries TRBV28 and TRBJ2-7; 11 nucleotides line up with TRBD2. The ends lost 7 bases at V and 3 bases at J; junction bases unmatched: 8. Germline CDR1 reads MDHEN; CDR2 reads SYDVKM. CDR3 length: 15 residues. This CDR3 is CASKIGTSGRYEQYF. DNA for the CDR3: TGTGCCAGCAAGATCGGGACTAGCGGACGCTACGAGCAGTACTTC.

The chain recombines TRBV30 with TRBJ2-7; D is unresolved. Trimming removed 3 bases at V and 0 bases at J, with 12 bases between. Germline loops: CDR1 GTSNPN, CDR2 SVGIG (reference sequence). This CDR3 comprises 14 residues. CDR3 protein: CAWRVKSSSYEQYV. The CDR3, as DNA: TGTGCCTGGAGGGTGAAATCCAGCTCCTACGAGCAGTACGTC.

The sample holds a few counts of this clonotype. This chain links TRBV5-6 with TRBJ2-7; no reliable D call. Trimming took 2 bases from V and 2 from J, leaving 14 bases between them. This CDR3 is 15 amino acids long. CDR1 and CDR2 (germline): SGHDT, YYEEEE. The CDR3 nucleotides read TGTGCCAGCAGCTTACGTAACGGAGTTCCCTACGAGCAGTACTTC. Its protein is CASSLRNGVPYEQYF.

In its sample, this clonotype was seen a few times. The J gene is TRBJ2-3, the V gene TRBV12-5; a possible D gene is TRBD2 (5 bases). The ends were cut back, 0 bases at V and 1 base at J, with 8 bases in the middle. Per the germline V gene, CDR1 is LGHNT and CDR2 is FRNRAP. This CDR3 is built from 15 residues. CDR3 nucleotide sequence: TGTGCTAGTGGTTTGGTACTAGACCGCACAGATACGCAGTATTTT. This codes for CASGLVLDRTDTQYF.

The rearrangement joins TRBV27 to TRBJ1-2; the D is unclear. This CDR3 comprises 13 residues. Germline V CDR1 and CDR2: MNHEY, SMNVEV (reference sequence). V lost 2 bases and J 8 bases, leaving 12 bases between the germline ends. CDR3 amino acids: CASSLVVGLGYTF. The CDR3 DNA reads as TGTGCCAGCAGTTTAGTCGTGGGTCTCGGCTACACCTTC.